Sequencing of this T cell receptor beta chain was carried out in a study of blood T cell repertoires in COVID-19 (dated by TCRdb to the early 2020s). General notes on the study: Collaborator samples came from the United States, Italy and Spain and covered acute and convalescent phases of COVID-19. The material from the prospective study consisted of cDNA or gDNA derived from T cells, B-cell-depleted T cells, or PBMCs. Sample metadata almost always included a de-identified subject ID, COVID-19 status, age in years and sex. Where available, HLA class I and class II types were taken from metadata supplied by the sample provider and were not determined by assay-based typing. The samples were drawn from two sources: the first 160 participants of the ongoing ImmuneRACE study, and some 1,300 subjects contributed by 6 global collaborators. The repertoires were made available in a free public database intended to serve as a resource for research on the immune response to SARS-CoV-2. Deeply sampled blood TCRbeta repertoires from subjects exposed to, actively infected with, or recovered from COVID-19 were included in the dataset.

Comment on this clone: What antigen it recognizes has not been identified. The input lacks base qualities; no much larger clone sits a single base away.

TCRbeta CDR3 regions were amplified from genomic DNA by means of the immunoSEQ Assay, a bias-controlled multiplex PCR. In the authors' own workflow: Nucleated cell counts per sample were estimated from amplification of reference gene primers within the assay. To quantify the absolute abundance of each unique TCRbeta CDR3 rearrangement, sequence reads were collapsed and filtered. Productive Simpson clonality was computed per sample as the square root of Simpson's diversity index over productive rearrangements. TCRdb's version of the immuneACCESS table is confined to in-frame rearrangements and falls short of the full clone set. An unresolved V gene accounts for under half of the shortfall where checked; the remainder is of unknown origin. V, J and clone size reflect that table, while D and trimming were determined from the DNA. This sample is represented by roughly 200,000 clones; around three quarters of them were singletons. The top ten clones comprise approximately 7% of the sample.

The collaborating institutions used their own protocols to collect whole blood in K2EDTA tubes. For TCRbeta analysis, collaborators shipped samples in one of three forms: frozen whole blood, isolated PBMCs, or DNA extracted from either of those sample types. What the work shows at the level of the full study, not this receptor alone: The amount of clinical and demographic metadata varied by source and participant and was provided uncurated.

The junction shows trimming of 7 bases on V and 3 bases on J, plus 12 bases between the germline ends. From the cysteine up to the phenylalanine, the CDR3 has a length of 13 residues. Only the CDR3 portion is preserved as DNA: 39 bases, with reading frame beginning at the first base. CDR1 is given as MDHEN and CDR2 as SYDVKM, both from the germline V gene. Material: peripheral blood. The sequence was obtained from a man between 70 and 80 years old with active or convalescent COVID-19. This chain is built from TRBV28 and TRBJ1-1, with the D gene call left open. The DNA sequence is given as TGTGCCAGCACATTAAACCGGGACACTGAAGCTTTCTTT. Translated, it reads CASTLNRDTEAFF.